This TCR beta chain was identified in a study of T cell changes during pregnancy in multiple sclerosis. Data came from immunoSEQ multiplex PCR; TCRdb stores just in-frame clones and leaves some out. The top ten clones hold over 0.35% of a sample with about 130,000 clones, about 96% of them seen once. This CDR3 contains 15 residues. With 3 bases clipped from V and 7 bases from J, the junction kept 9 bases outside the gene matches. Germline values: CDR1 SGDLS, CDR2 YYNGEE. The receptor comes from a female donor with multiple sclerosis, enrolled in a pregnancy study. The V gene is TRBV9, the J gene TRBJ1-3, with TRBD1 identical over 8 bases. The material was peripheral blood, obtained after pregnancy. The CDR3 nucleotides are TGTGCCAGCAGCGCGACGGACAGGGTTACCAACACCATATATTTT. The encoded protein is CASSATDRVTNTIYF.